These T cell receptor beta chains were read from a single sample in a study of control samples from healthy donors and cancer patients. TCRdb's table, derived via immunoSEQ multiplex PCR, lists solely in-frame clones and lacks some. The table shows approximately 150,000 clones, with roughly nine tenths occurring only once. The source material was blood. These TCRs come from a woman aged 25 to 39 in good health. CDR3s include the opening cysteine and the closing phenylalanine or tryptophan. The order of the fields is V gene, J gene, CDR3 length, CDR3 protein.

>TRBV12-3/TRBV12-4|TRBJ2-1|13
CASSFTSADEQFF
>TRBV27|TRBJ2-6|18
CASSTPGLGGNGANVLTF
>TRBV3-1/TRBV3-2|TRBJ2-1|12
CASSQVPHEQFF
>TRBV9|TRBJ2-5|16
CASSVAASGSQETQYF
>TRBV5-6|TRBJ2-7|13
CASSRQGLGEQYF
>TRBV5-1|TRBJ2-1|11
CASSLSTEQFF
>TRBV9|TRBJ2-5|16
CASSVGPSGGQVAQYF
>TRBV15|TRBJ2-1|12
CATSRESREQFF
>TRBV4-2|TRBJ2-5|13
CASSLRREETQYF
>TRBV11-1|TRBJ2-2|13
CASSLGRTGELFF
>TRBV2|TRBJ2-1|13
CASMVPTLNEQFF
>TRBV6-2/TRBV6-3|TRBJ2-2|16
CASSYSASANTGELFF
>TRBV4-1|TRBJ2-2|16
CASSPRHQGWGGELFF
>TRBV29-1|TRBJ2-5|12
CSVARDDETQYF
>TRBV9|TRBJ2-7|16
CASSLLGGEGAAEQYF
>TRBV7-9|TRBJ1-5|14
CASSWQGGDQPQHF
>TRBV14|TRBJ2-7|15
CASSPYGTGGHEQYF
>TRBV27|TRBJ2-7|15
CASSSAQGTPYEQYF
>TRBV6-5|TRBJ1-1|13
CASKERGYTEAFF
>TRBV5-1|TRBJ1-3|16
CASSLTGASSGNTIYF
>TRBV29-1|TRBJ2-2|13
CSVGRNPTGELFF
>TRBV7-6|TRBJ2-3|17
CASSLALRSGLGDTQYF
>TRBV18|TRBJ1-3|16
CASSPRRGDSGNTIYF
>TRBV7-6|TRBJ2-2|17
CASSLAASGSLTGELFF
>TRBV6-5|TRBJ1-2|15
CASSYGQGGLYGYTF
>TRBV11-3|TRBJ2-2|14
CASSPLENTGELFF
>TRBV12-5|TRBJ2-1|15
CASGLTPSSYNEQFF
>TRBV6-2/TRBV6-3|TRBJ1-1|16
CASSLGGEGVRAEAFF